This TCR beta chain was sequenced in a study of blood T cell repertoires in COVID-19. Study details: The United States, Italy and Spain were the sources of the acute and convalescent COVID-19 samples.

CDR3 length equals 12 residues. V lost 9 bases, J lost 4 bases, and 13 bases lay in between. Germline V lookup: CDR1 SGHTS, CDR2 YDEGEE. The repertoire was sequenced with immunoSEQ multiplex PCR; TCRdb's copy has only in-frame clones and lacks some. The sample records 310,000 or so clones, over 75% being singletons. This sequence originates from a woman between 40 and 55 years old who had recovered from COVID-19. The chain links TRBV5-8 to TRBJ1-1, with a tentative D call TRBD1 (5 bases). Sequences were obtained from PBMCs or T cells enriched from blood (not recorded which). CDR3 sequence reads: CAITPRGTEAFF. In DNA form, the CDR3 reads TGTGCCATCACCCCAAGGGGCACTGAAGCTTTCTTT.